A selection of T cell receptor beta chains follows, all from one sample in a study of T cell responses to AZD1222 COVID-19 vaccine. The assay was immunoSEQ multiplex PCR, and TCRdb's table has in-frame clones only and misses some. The data hold about 180,000 clones, with about 90% observed a single time. The sample in question was peripheral blood, obtained 28 days after the second AZD1222 dose. Source of these receptors: an adult who received the AZD1222 COVID-19 vaccine. Both conserved end residues are part of each CDR3. Fields, in order: CDR3 DNA, CDR3 protein, D gene, V gene, J gene. A D gene is named only where the DNA matches it firmly.

TGTGCCAGCAGCAAAGATCAAGGGGATAATTCACCCCTCCACTTT	CASSKDQGDNSPLHF	.	TRBV21-1	TRBJ1-6
TGTGCCAGCAGTGAAAGCGGAAGGGCTGGAAACACCATATATTTT	CASSESGRAGNTIYF	.	TRBV2	TRBJ1-3
TGTGCCAGCAGCTTAGGGGCCCGGGACATAGACCAAGAGACCCAGTACTTC	CASSLGARDIDQETQYF	.	TRBV11-2	TRBJ2-5
TGTGCCAGCAGGCGGACTAGCGGGGGGACTCAAGAGACCCAGTACTTC	CASRRTSGGTQETQYF	TRBD2	TRBV7-2	TRBJ2-5
TGTGCCAGCAGTGTTCAGGGTCTTGGGGAGCCCCAGCATTTT	CASSVQGLGEPQHF	.	TRBV2	TRBJ1-5
TGTGCCAGCAGCTCCATTTTTAGGCAGGGGATGTTCTACGAGCAGTACTTC	CASSSIFRQGMFYEQYF	.	TRBV7-9	TRBJ2-7
TGTGCCAGCAGGGCCAGGGTGACCGGGGAGCTGTTTTTT	CASRARVTGELFF	.	TRBV6-5	TRBJ2-2
TGTGCCAGCAGCCGGTCGGGAGGGGGAAGCAATTCACCCCTCCACTTT	CASSRSGGGSNSPLHF	.	TRBV7-9	TRBJ1-6
TGTGCCAGCAGCCAAGATGTTTCGGTTGGCTACACCTTC	CASSQDVSVGYTF	.	TRBV4-2	TRBJ1-2
TGTGCCAGCAGTTCCCCGACGAACGAGCAGTACTTC	CASSSPTNEQYF	.	TRBV6-5	TRBJ2-7
TGTGCCAGCAGCTTAGCGGGACAGGGTCACCAGCCCCAGCATTTT	CASSLAGQGHQPQHF	TRBD1	TRBV11-2	TRBJ1-5
TGTGCCAGCAGTTTTGCTAGCGGGAGGGCCAGGGAGCAGTACTTC	CASSFASGRAREQYF	TRBD2	TRBV28	TRBJ2-7
TGCGCCAGCAGCCAAGAAGGGGGACATAGCAATCAGCCCCAGCATTTT	CASSQEGGHSNQPQHF	.	TRBV4-1	TRBJ1-5